This TCR beta chain was obtained from a study of blood T cells in healthy people across ages. Across the whole study: Roughly one uniquely barcoded beta molecule per two T cells was captured. Study findings and constraints: Any changes in expanded clonotypes were possibly confounded, as donor CMV status remained unknown. The percentage of naive T cells correlated strongly with TCR beta diversity.

It was with a sample-barcoded 5' primer and a J-beta primer mix that a second PCR of roughly 7 to 12 cycles was run. Each CDR3 protein is one row after TCRdb ran MiXCR on the 5' RACE reads. The sample shows 600,000 to 1,000,000 distinct CDR3 sequences, roughly 60% of them seen only once. This clonotype was picked up a small number of times. Its matching antigen is unknown. Per sample, a minimum of 6 million PBMCs were isolated. Germline-derived CDR1 and CDR2 are SGHRS and YFSETQ. The CDR3 contains 16 residues. The V segment lost 5 bases and the J segment 1 base; nucleotides outside the gene matches: 10.

The sequenced material came from blood. The TCR sequence derives from a man aged 25 to 45 in good health. This sequence joins TRBV5-1 and TRBJ2-7; 9 bases map to TRBD2. The CDR3 DNA is TGCGCCAGCAGTCTGGGAGGGACTAGCCGGTCCTACGAGCAGTACTTC. Protein product: CASSLGGTSRSYEQYF.